These 10 T cell receptor beta chains came from one sample sequenced in a study of T cell changes during pregnancy in multiple sclerosis. Produced via immunoSEQ multiplex PCR; TCRdb's table is partial and in-frame only. The sample has some 45,000 clones, 91% seen once. The source was CD4+ T cells from peripheral blood mononuclear cells, collected after pregnancy. These receptors all come from a female donor in good health, enrolled as a control in a pregnancy study.

The V gene is TRBV18, the J gene TRBJ2-1; no clear D gene. The CDR3 runs to 17 residues. V was trimmed by 0 bases and J by 5 bases, leaving 17 bases between them. Germline assignment: CDR1 KGHSH and CDR2 LQKENI. CDR3 nucleotides: TGTGCCAGCTCACCACCCGAGGCATTAGGTCCCAACAATGAGCAGTTCTTC. This translates into CASSPPEALGPNNEQFF.

In this sample, this clone turned up once. V and J are TRBV5-5 and TRBJ1-4; a weak D match, TRBD1 (5 bases). The V and J ends lost 6 bases and 0 bases respectively, with 27 bases between them. From germline, CDR1 is SGHKS and CDR2 YYEKEE (reference sequence). The CDR3 extends over 20 amino acids. The CDR3 loop is CASTPRSTARKLATNEKLFF. The CDR3 nucleotides are TGTGCCAGCACCCCTCGATCGACAGCTCGTAAACTCGCAACTAATGAAAAACTGTTTTTT.

The V gene is TRBV12-5, the J gene TRBJ2-3, with 12 nucleotides matching TRBD1. CDR1 and CDR2 from the germline V gene are LGHNT and FRNRAP. V shed 1 base and J 3 bases; nucleotides not matched to a gene: 5. This CDR3 has 17 amino acids. In DNA form, the CDR3 reads TGTGCTAGTGGTTTGGCTGGGACAGGGGGCTTTACAGATACGCAGTATTTT. Translated: CASGLAGTGGFTDTQYF.

The V and J genes are TRBV7-9 and TRBJ1-2; 8 bases map to TRBD1. The junction had 5 bases not matched to a gene; V was cut back by 1 base and J by 4 bases. The CDR3 runs 15 residues. Looked up from germline, CDR1 is SEHNR and CDR2 is FQNEAQ (reference sequence). In DNA, the CDR3 is TGTGCCAGCAGCTTAGTTCAGGGGGCCGGCTATGGCTACACCTTC. Its translation: CASSLVQGAGYGYTF.

The chain uses TRBV28 and TRBJ2-3; 7 bases align to TRBD1. The CDR3 runs to 16 residues. Germline loops: CDR1 MDHEN, CDR2 SYDVKM. The J segment lost 2 bases and the V segment lost 7 bases, leaving 12 bases of the junction unmatched. CDR3 nucleotides: TGTGCCAGCACTCAGACAGGGCGAGGATACACAGATACGCAGTATTTT. Its translation: CASTQTGRGYTDTQYF.

Only one count was recorded for this clone. The V gene is TRBV5-1, the J gene TRBJ2-1; 9 bases fit TRBD2. Germline V gene data show CDR1 as SGHRS and CDR2 as YFSETQ. Losses at the gene ends were 5 bases for V and 1 base for J; bases not matched to a gene: 13. This CDR3 comprises 18 residues. CDR3 DNA: TGCGCCAGCAGACCCGGCGGGAGGGCCGGGGAATCCTACAATGAGCAGTTCTTC. Residues: CASRPGGRAGESYNEQFF.

The chain is built from TRBV2 and TRBJ2-3, with a tentative D call TRBD2 (5 bases). The CDR3 spans 14 residues. V was shortened by 9 bases and J by 1 base, with 14 bases between the two germline ends. The V gene's germline CDR1 is SNHLY and CDR2 FYNNEI. The CDR3 loop is CASQMGEGTDTQYF. CDR3 DNA: TGTGCCAGTCAAATGGGAGAGGGCACAGATACGCAGTATTTT.

CDR3 sequence reads: CASTYGDRANYGYTF. As DNA, the CDR3 is TGTGCCAGCACCTACGGGGACAGGGCAAACTATGGCTACACCTTC. The rearrangement joins TRBV6-5 to TRBJ1-2; 9 bases map to TRBD1. This CDR3 is 15 amino acids long. V lost 7 bases and J lost 2; bases outside the gene matches: 8. Germline CDR1 is MNHEY and CDR2 is SVGAGI.

This clone has only one observation. V and J are TRBV15 and TRBJ1-1; possible D gene TRBD1, 5 bases. The germline V gene has CDR1 LNHNV and CDR2 YYDKDF (reference sequence). The CDR3 contains 14 residues. V was shortened by 0 bases and J by 6 bases, with 11 bases between the two germline ends. The CDR3 DNA sequence: TGTGCCACCAGCAGAGATCTGACAGTATCTGAAGCTTTCTTT. Protein sequence: CATSRDLTVSEAFF.

The rearrangement uses TRBV28 and TRBJ1-5; D possibly corresponds to TRBD1 (5 bases). The CDR3 is 13 residues long. Germline CDR1 and CDR2: MDHEN and SYDVKM. Trimming stripped 11 bases from V and 0 bases from J, with 11 bases between. CDR3 region: CAGGGYSNQPQHF. For the CDR3, the DNA is TGTGCCGGGGGGGGGTATAGCAATCAGCCCCAGCATTTT.